The 17 T cell receptor beta chains in this list originate from one sample, sequenced in a study of long-term antiretroviral therapy in people with HIV. Sequencing relied on immunoSEQ assay v3.0, run at survey level. Method: immunoSEQ multiplex PCR; TCRdb's copy keeps in-frame clones and lacks some. Of more than 20,000 clones listed, approximately 90% were seen once; the top ten hold approximately 3.9%. This sample comprised unsorted PBMCs, obtained 1.9 years after starting antiretroviral therapy. The receptors stem from a woman aged 25 to 39 with HIV.

This clone occurred a few times. The V gene is TRBV11-2, the J gene TRBJ1-4, with D unclear. V was clipped by 3 bases and J by 4 bases, with 3 bases between them. Looked up from germline, CDR1 is SGHAT and CDR2 is FQNNGV. The CDR3 extends over 12 amino acids. The CDR3 here is CASSLVNEKLFF. For the CDR3, the DNA is TGTGCCAGCAGCTTGGTTAATGAAAAACTGTTTTTT. Drawing the rest from reference TRBV11-2 and TRBJ1-4, the complete variable domain is EAGVAQSPRYKIIEKRQSVAFWCNPISGHATLYWYQQILGQGPKLLIQFQNNGVVDDSQLPKDRFSAERLKGVDSTLKIQPAKLEDSAVYLCASSLVNEKLFFGSGTQLSVL.

The gene calls are TRBV28 and TRBJ1-2; 9 nucleotides match TRBD1. The germline V gene has CDR1 MDHEN and CDR2 SYDVKM. With 8 bases clipped from V and 4 bases from J, the junction kept 2 bases outside the gene matches. The CDR3 sequence is 12 residues long. The CDR3 region is CASGQGTYGYTF. CDR3 nucleotides: TGTGCCAGCGGACAGGGGACCTATGGCTACACCTTC.

The chain uses TRBV5-5 and TRBJ1-6; 7 nucleotides line up with TRBD1. Trimming cost V 0 bases and J 8 bases; bases outside gene matches: 5. This CDR3 spans 15 amino acids. The germline V gene has CDR1 SGHKS and CDR2 YYEKEE (reference sequence). In DNA, the CDR3 is TGTGCCAGCAGCTTGGGACAGGGCAGCTATTCACCCCTCCACTTT. It encodes CASSLGQGSYSPLHF.

The chain carries TRBV4-1 and TRBJ2-5, with a tentative D call TRBD2 (5 bases). The CDR3 loop spans 12 amino acids. CDR1 is MGHRA, CDR2 YSYEKL, per germline. Trimming removed 4 bases from V and 12 bases from J, with 15 bases in between. The CDR3 nucleotides read TGCGCCAGCAGCCCATACGGGGTTACGAAGTACTTC. This translates into CASSPYGVTKYF.

The V gene is TRBV5-5, the J gene TRBJ1-1; 9 positions agree with TRBD1. The junction had 10 bases not matched to a gene; V was cut back by 7 bases and J by 3 bases. CDR3 length equals 15 residues. CDR1 is SGHKS, CDR2 YYEKEE, per germline (reference sequence). The CDR3 bases are TGTGCCAGCGGAACAGGGGGCGCATTGGACACTGAAGCTTTCTTT. Translation: CASGTGGALDTEAFF.

V is TRBV5-1 and J is TRBJ1-1; 8 positions agree with TRBD1. Trimming took 2 bases from V and 4 from J; bases not matched to a gene: 13. The CDR3 runs 17 residues. From germline, CDR1 is SGHRS and CDR2 YFSETQ. The CDR3, as DNA: TGCGCCAGCAGCTTAGGCCAGGGGGCAGGCCTGAGCACTGAAGCTTTCTTT. Protein sequence: CASSLGQGAGLSTEAFF.

CDR3 in DNA: TGTGCCAGCAGCCACGGACTAGCGGGGATAGATACGCAGTATTTT. This gives the protein CASSHGLAGIDTQYF. V usage is TRBV28 and J usage is TRBJ2-3, with TRBD2 matching over 12 bases. The CDR3 length is 15 residues. After removal of 6 bases from V and 5 bases from J, the junction contained 6 bases not matched to a gene. CDR1 and CDR2 from the germline V gene are MDHEN and SYDVKM.

The V gene is TRBV29-1, the J gene TRBJ1-2; the D is unclear. This CDR3 is built from 12 residues. CDR1 is SQVTM, CDR2 ANQGSEA, per germline. With 7 bases removed from V and 4 bases from J, the gap between germline ends came to 13 bases. CDR3 in amino acids: CSADPHPYGYTF. The CDR3 region has the DNA TGCAGCGCCGACCCCCACCCCTATGGCTACACCTTC.

V is TRBV10-3 and J is TRBJ1-2; no firm D call. With 0 bases removed from V and 0 bases from J, the gap between germline ends came to 8 bases. The germline V gene has CDR1 ENHRY and CDR2 SYGVKD. The CDR3 extends over 15 amino acids. DNA for the CDR3: TGTGCCATCAGTGAGTCGCCAGCCCCTAACTATGGCTACACCTTC. It encodes CAISESPAPNYGYTF.

There are a few counts of this clone. This chain links TRBV7-6 with TRBJ2-2; 8 nucleotides match TRBD1. The trim removed 2 bases at V and 1 base at J, leaving 9 bases unmatched. The CDR3 runs to 18 residues. Germline lookup yields CDR1 SGHVS and CDR2 FNYEAQ. The CDR3 nucleotides read TGTGCCAGCAGCTTATCACCTTCCGGGACAGGGAACACCGGGGAGCTGTTTTTT. This sequence encodes CASSLSPSGTGNTGELFF.

This clone occurred a few times. This chain joins TRBV5-1 and TRBJ2-7; TRBD1 is a possible D gene (5 bases). The CDR3 runs 12 residues. The V gene's germline CDR1 is SGHRS and CDR2 YFSETQ. The V end was cut by 4 bases, the J end by 3 bases, with 8 bases between. The CDR3 reads CASSPRGYEQYF. The CDR3 nucleotides read TGCGCCAGCAGCCCTAGGGGCTACGAGCAGTACTTC.

This sequence joins TRBV6-5 and TRBJ1-2; the D gene is possibly TRBD1 (5 bases). The CDR3 runs 15 residues. Looked up from germline, CDR1 is MNHEY and CDR2 is SVGAGI. Between the trimmed V and J ends, which lost 0 bases and 0 bases, there was a span of 8 bases. CDR3 protein: CASSYSQGTNYGYTF. The CDR3 DNA reads as TGTGCCAGCAGTTACTCGCAGGGTACTAACTATGGCTACACCTTC.

The chain employs TRBV7-6 and TRBJ1-5; D is perhaps TRBD1 (5 bases). Germline lookup yields CDR1 SGHVS and CDR2 FNYEAQ. This CDR3 comprises 13 residues. Trimming stripped 7 bases from V and 9 bases from J, with 16 bases between. This CDR3 is CASNSDSGVPQHF. The CDR3 coding sequence is TGTGCCAGCAACTCAGACAGCGGGGTGCCCCAGCATTTT. Filled out from reference TRBV7-6 and TRBJ1-5, the complete variable domain reads GAGVSQSPRYKVTKRGQDVALRCDPISGHVSLYWYRQALGQGPEFLTYFNYEAQQDKSGLPNDRFSAERPEGSISTLTIQRTEQRDSAMYRCASNSDSGVPQHFGDGTRLSIL.

V gene TRBV11-2 combines with J gene TRBJ1-1, with D possibly TRBD1 on 5 matching bases. V was pared by 6 bases and J by 3 bases, with 14 bases between. The CDR3 loop spans 14 amino acids. Germline values: CDR1 SGHAT, CDR2 FQNNGV. DNA for the CDR3: TGTGCCAGCAGTAACCGGGTGGGGGACACTGAAGCTTTCTTT. Translated, it gives CASSNRVGDTEAFF.

The CDR3 reads CASSLTPGFQETQYF. The DNA for the CDR3 is TGTGCCAGCAGCTTAACCCCAGGGTTCCAAGAGACCCAGTACTTC. The V gene is TRBV11-2, the J gene TRBJ2-5; D may be TRBD1 (5 bases). This CDR3 contains 15 residues. V lost 2 bases and J 1 base, leaving 11 bases between the germline ends. CDR1 SGHAT and CDR2 FQNNGV come from the germline V gene.

The chain joins TRBV10-2 to TRBJ1-2; TRBD1 agrees at 8 bases. Germline assignment: CDR1 WSHSY and CDR2 SAAADI. The CDR3 loop spans 13 amino acids. V was clipped by 5 bases and J by 4 bases; unmatched bases: 3. The CDR3 is CASSFGQGYGYTF. The CDR3, as DNA: TGCGCCAGCAGTTTTGGACAGGGCTATGGCTACACCTTC.

This chain links TRBV11-1 with TRBJ1-1, with D tentatively TRBD1 (6 bases). The CDR3 covers 15 residues. Germline CDR1 SGHAT, CDR2 FQDESV (reference sequence). Trimming shortened V by 4 bases and J by 9 bases, and 21 bases separated the two germline ends. DNA of the CDR3: TGTGCCAGCAGCTCAAGACAATCAACAGGGAGGAAAGCTTTCTTT. It encodes CASSSRQSTGRKAFF. The whole variable domain, remainder taken from reference TRBV11-1 and TRBJ1-1, is EAEVAQSPRYKITEKSQAVAFWCDPISGHATLYWYRQILGQGPELLVQFQDESVVDDSQLPKDRFSAERLKGVDSTLKIQPAELGDSAMYLCASSSRQSTGRKAFFGQGTRLTVV.